Each of the 20 T cell receptor beta chains below was sequenced from the same sample in a study of blood T cells in healthy people across ages. The use of a sample-barcoded 5' primer and a J-beta primer mix characterized a second PCR of about 7 to 12 cycles. TCRdb re-called the 5' RACE reads with MiXCR, one entry per CDR3 protein. The sample records around 620,000 distinct CDR3 sequences, 27% being singletons. Sequenced sample: blood. The receptor source for this set is a woman in her 70s in good health.

The chain joins TRBV21-1 to TRBJ2-5; the table's D call, TRBD1, has no DNA check behind it. TRBV21-1 has pseudogene status. This CDR3 region has 14 residues. The CDR3 reads CASSPQEALERQYF. CDR3 nucleotides: TGTGCCAGCAGCCCTCAGGAGGCCTTAGAACGCCAGTACTTC.

Only a few counts were recorded for this clonotype. This chain links TRBV20-1 with TRBJ1-4; the D gene is possibly TRBD1 (5 bases). V lost 4 bases, J lost 2 bases, and 17 bases lay in between. Germline V gene sequence: CDR1 DFQATT, CDR2 SNEGSKA (reference sequence). The CDR3 is made up of 16 amino acids. The CDR3 bases are TGCAGTGCTATCCCCCCGGGGGGGGATACTAATGAAAAACTGTTTTTT. This encodes CSAIPPGGDTNEKLFF.

This clonotype was seen only a few times. CDR3 residues: CASSEDARVGNTIYF. In nucleotides, the CDR3 is TGTGCCAGCAGTGAGGACGCCCGGGTCGGGAACACCATATATTTT. V and J are TRBV12-3 or TRBV12-4 and TRBJ1-3; D gene unclear. CDR3 length: 15 amino acids. V gave up 5 bases and J gave up 7 bases, with 18 bases separating them.

The chain carries TRBV9 and TRBJ2-3; the D is unclear. CDR1 and CDR2 from the germline V gene are SGDLS and YYNGEE. Trimming stripped 0 bases from V and 3 bases from J, with 5 bases between. The CDR3 totals 13 residues. In DNA form, the CDR3 reads TGTGCCAGCAGCGTAGCCCCAACAGATACGCAGTATTTT. Amino acids: CASSVAPTDTQYF. Full variable domain (remainder filled in from reference TRBV9 and TRBJ2-3): DSGVTQTPKHLITATGQRVTLRCSPRSGDLSVYWYQQSLDQGLQFLIQYYNGEERAKGNILERFSAQQFPDLHSELNLSSLELGDSALYFCASSVAPTDTQYFGPGTRLTVL.

In this sample, this clonotype turned up many times. The rearrangement links TRBV7-9 to TRBJ2-7, with D unresolved. This CDR3 comprises 13 residues. Germline V gene sequence: CDR1 SEHNR, CDR2 FQNEAQ (reference sequence). The germline V and J ends were trimmed by 4 bases and 1 base, with 8 bases remaining between them. The CDR3 sequence: CASSWTSSYEQYF. The CDR3 DNA sequence: TGTGCCAGCAGCTGGACCAGTTCCTACGAGCAGTACTTC.

This clonotype has a handful of counts. The chain is built from TRBV28 and TRBJ1-6; D not resolved. The germline gives CDR1 MDHEN, CDR2 SYDVKM. V was pared by 2 bases and J by 4 bases, with 15 bases between. The CDR3 sequence is 17 residues long. Here the CDR3 reads CASSLRQYNRYNSPLHF. The CDR3 DNA reads TGTGCCAGCAGTTTAAGGCAGTATAATCGGTATAATTCACCCCTCCACTTT.

This clonotype was detected a few times. The genes are TRBV6-2 or TRBV6-3 and TRBJ1-5; no definite D call. Germline V CDR1 and CDR2: MNHEY, SVGEGT. Trimming removed 2 bases from V and 5 bases from J, with 4 bases in between. The CDR3 loop spans 12 amino acids. CDR3 DNA: TGTGCCAGCAGTTACGGTCATCAGCCCCAGCATTTT. This sequence encodes CASSYGHQPQHF.

There are a few counts of this clonotype. The chain joins TRBV12-3 or TRBV12-4 to TRBJ1-1; D possibly corresponds to TRBD1 (6 bases). V was cut by 6 bases and J by 1 base, with 12 bases left in between. This CDR3 has 14 residues. CDR3 DNA: TGTGCCAGCAGACCCAAGGGGGGGAACACTGAAGCTTTCTTT. Encoded protein: CASRPKGGNTEAFF.

This clonotype was recorded a few times. The chain has TRBV24-1 and TRBJ2-1, with D perhaps TRBD2 (5 bases). The DNA matches TRBJ2-7 better at its end, which makes the J call doubtful. Germline V gene lookup returns CDR1 KGHDR and CDR2 SFDVKD. The CDR3 sequence is 13 residues long. The CDR3 sequence: CATSERGSYEQYF. The CDR3, as DNA: TGTGCCACCAGTGAACGGGGATCCTACGAGCAGTACTTC.

This chain joins TRBV20-1 and TRBJ1-5, with 11 bases identical to TRBD1. Trimming cost V 6 bases and J 11 bases; bases outside gene matches: 12. The CDR3 is 14 amino acids. Germline V gene sequence: CDR1 DFQATT, CDR2 SNEGSKA (reference sequence). The CDR3 sequence: CSAISGTGGAAQHF. CDR3 in DNA: TGCAGTGCCATATCCGGGACAGGGGGTGCGGCCCAGCATTTT.

The chain joins TRBV5-1 to TRBJ2-7; possible D gene TRBD2, 6 bases. Germline assignment: CDR1 SGHRS and CDR2 YFSETQ. CDR3 length: 14 amino acids. V lost 1 base and J lost 3, with 11 bases in between. The CDR3, as DNA: TGCGCCAGCAGCTTGAATGCCGGGGGCTACGAGCAGTACTTC. It encodes CASSLNAGGYEQYF. The variable domain in full, with the rest retrieved from reference TRBV5-1 and TRBJ2-7, is KAGVTQTPRYLIKTRGQQVTLSCSPISGHRSVSWYQQTPGQGLQFLFEYFSETQRNKGNFPGRFSGRQFSNSRSEMNVSTLELGDSALYLCASSLNAGGYEQYFGPGTRLTVT.

The V gene is TRBV4-3, the J gene TRBJ2-5, with D perhaps TRBD1 or TRBD2 (7 bases each). The CDR3 covers 15 residues. Germline V gene data show CDR1 as LGHNA and CDR2 as YSLEER. V gave up 0 bases and J gave up 7 bases, with 15 bases separating them. The CDR3 DNA sequence: TGCGCCAGCAGCCAAGAGGGAGGGGGCGTAGGGACCCAGTACTTC. It translates to CASSQEGGGVGTQYF.

The rearrangement links TRBV20-1 to TRBJ1-1; possible D gene TRBD1, 5 bases. The CDR3 has 14 amino acids. Between the trimmed V and J ends, which lost 1 base and 3 bases, there was a span of 12 bases. Germline V gene lookup returns CDR1 DFQATT and CDR2 SNEGSKA (reference sequence). The CDR3 region is CSARGRGRDTEAFF. The CDR3 DNA is TGCAGTGCTAGAGGTAGGGGCAGGGACACTGAAGCTTTCTTT.

This clonotype was seen a handful of times. This chain uses TRBV29-1 with TRBJ2-7; possibly TRBD2 for D (6 bases). CDR3 length: 13 amino acids. Germline lookup yields CDR1 SQVTM and CDR2 ANQGSEA. CDR3 nucleotide sequence: TGCAACGTGGCCGGGACTGGGGCCTACGAGCAGTACTTC. This encodes CNVAGTGAYEQYF.

CDR3 residues: CASRGQGADGLFF. CDR3 nucleotide sequence: TGTGCCAGCAGAGGACAGGGGGCTGACGGGCTGTTTTTT. The J gene is TRBJ1-4, the V gene TRBV6-5; 11 bases line up with TRBD1. Germline CDR1 reads MNHEY; CDR2 reads SVGAGI. V lost 6 bases and J lost 14; bases outside the gene matches: 8. CDR3 length: 13 residues.

This clonotype came up a few times. The rearrangement links TRBV9 to TRBJ2-3, with 7 bases that match TRBD1. The CDR3 has 15 amino acids. The germline gives CDR1 SGDLS, CDR2 YYNGEE. J lost 8 bases, V lost 4 bases, and 13 bases had no gene match. CDR3 DNA sequence: TGTGCCAGCAGCCTCGACAGGGTGGTAGCAGGTACGCAGTATTTT. As protein: CASSLDRVVAGTQYF.

This clonotype was counted only a few times. The chain uses TRBV12-5 and TRBJ2-5; 7 nucleotides line up with TRBD2. Judging by the DNA end, TRBJ2-1 fits better; the J call may be wrong. From germline, CDR1 is LGHNT and CDR2 FRNRAP. The CDR3 has 15 residues. Here the CDR3 reads CASGPMGGNYNEQFF. CDR3 sequence (DNA): TGTGCTAGTGGCCCCATGGGGGGGAACTACAATGAGCAGTTCTTC.

This clonotype has a handful of counts. The V and J genes are TRBV20-1 and TRBJ2-7; 11 bases line up with TRBD2. This CDR3 spans 15 amino acids. The germline CDR1 and CDR2 sequences are DFQATT and SNEGSKA (reference sequence). J was trimmed by 0 bases and V by 5 bases; bases with no gene match: 6. CDR3 bases: TGCAGTGCTTCCTCGACTAGCGGGGCCTCCTACGAGCAGTACTTC. Residues: CSASSTSGASYEQYF.

This rearrangement joins TRBV6-5 to TRBJ1-1; D perhaps matches TRBD1 (6 bases). From germline, CDR1 is MNHEY and CDR2 SVGAGI. This CDR3 contains 13 residues. The V end lost 1 base, the J end lost 3 bases, and 6 bases lay between the germline ends. CDR3 sequence: CASSYWTDTEAFF. The CDR3 DNA reads TGTGCCAGCAGTTACTGGACAGACACTGAAGCTTTCTTT.

V usage is TRBV6-5 and J usage is TRBJ2-7; D not certain. The V gene's germline CDR1 is MNHEY and CDR2 SVGAGI. The V end was cut by 5 bases, the J end by 0 bases, with 11 bases between. The CDR3 totals 14 residues. CDR3 sequence reads: CASSPRLSSYEQYF. The CDR3 DNA is TGTGCCAGCAGTCCCCGGCTGAGCTCCTACGAGCAGTACTTC.